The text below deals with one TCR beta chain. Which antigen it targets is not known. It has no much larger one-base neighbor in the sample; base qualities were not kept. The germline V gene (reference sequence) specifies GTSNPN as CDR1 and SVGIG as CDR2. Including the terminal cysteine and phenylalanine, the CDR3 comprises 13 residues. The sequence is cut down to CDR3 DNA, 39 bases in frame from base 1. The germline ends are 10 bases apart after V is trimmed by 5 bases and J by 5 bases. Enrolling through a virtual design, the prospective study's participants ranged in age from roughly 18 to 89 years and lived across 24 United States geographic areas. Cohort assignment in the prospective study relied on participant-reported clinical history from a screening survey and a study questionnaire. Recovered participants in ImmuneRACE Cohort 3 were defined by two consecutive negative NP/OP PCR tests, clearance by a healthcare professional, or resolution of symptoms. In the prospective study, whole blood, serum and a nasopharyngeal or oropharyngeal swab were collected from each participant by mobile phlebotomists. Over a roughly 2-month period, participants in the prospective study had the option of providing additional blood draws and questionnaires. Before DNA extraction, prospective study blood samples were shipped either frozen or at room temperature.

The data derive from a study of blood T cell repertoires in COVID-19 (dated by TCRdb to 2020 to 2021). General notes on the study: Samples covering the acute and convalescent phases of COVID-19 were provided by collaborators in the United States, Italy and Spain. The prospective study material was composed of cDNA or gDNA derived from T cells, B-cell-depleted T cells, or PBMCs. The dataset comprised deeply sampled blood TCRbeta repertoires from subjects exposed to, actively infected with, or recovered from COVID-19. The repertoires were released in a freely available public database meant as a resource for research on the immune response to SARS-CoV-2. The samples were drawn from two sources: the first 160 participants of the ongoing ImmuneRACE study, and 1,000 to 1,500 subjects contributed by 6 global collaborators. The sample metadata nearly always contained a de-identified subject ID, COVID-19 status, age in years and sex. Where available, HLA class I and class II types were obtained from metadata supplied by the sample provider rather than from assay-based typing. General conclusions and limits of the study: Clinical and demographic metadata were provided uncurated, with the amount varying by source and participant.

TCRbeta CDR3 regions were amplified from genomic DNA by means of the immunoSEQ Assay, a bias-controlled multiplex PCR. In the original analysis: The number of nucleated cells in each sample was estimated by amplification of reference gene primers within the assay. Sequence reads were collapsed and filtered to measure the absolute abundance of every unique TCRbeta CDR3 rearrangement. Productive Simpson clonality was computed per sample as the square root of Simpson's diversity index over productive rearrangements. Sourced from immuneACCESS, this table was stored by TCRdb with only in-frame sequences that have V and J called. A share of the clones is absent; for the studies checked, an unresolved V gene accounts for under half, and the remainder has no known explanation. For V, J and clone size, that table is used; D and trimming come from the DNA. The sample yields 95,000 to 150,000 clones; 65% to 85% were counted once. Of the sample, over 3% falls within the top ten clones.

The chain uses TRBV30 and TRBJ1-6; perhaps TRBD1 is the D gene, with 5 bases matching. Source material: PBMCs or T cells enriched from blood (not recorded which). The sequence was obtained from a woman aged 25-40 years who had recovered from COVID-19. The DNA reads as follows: TGTGCCTGGGCAGGGTATAATAATTCACCCCTCCACTTT. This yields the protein CAWAGYNNSPLHF.